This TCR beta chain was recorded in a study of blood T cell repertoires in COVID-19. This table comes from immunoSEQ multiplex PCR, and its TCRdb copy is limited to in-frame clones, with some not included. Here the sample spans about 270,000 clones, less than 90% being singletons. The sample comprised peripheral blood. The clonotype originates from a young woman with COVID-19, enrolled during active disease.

The CDR3 DNA follows: TGTGCCTGCCAAAAAGCGGGACAGGACGGCGGGGAGCTGTTTTTT. Amino acid sequence: CACQKAGQDGGELFF. This chain joins TRBV30 and TRBJ2-2; perhaps TRBD1 as D (8 bases). Trimming removed 6 bases at V and 7 bases at J, with 21 bases between. The CDR3 covers 15 residues. Germline CDR1 and CDR2: GTSNPN and SVGIG (reference sequence).